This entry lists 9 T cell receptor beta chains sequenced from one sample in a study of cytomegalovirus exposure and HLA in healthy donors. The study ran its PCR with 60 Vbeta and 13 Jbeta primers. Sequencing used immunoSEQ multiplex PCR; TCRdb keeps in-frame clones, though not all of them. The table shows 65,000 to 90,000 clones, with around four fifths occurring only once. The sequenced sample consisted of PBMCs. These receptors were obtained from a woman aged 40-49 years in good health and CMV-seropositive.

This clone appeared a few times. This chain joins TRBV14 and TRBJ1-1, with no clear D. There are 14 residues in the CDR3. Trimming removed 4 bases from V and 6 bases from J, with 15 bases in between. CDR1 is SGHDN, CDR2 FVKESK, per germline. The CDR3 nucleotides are TGTGCCAGCAGCCCAAAGGCGGGGAAAGCTGAAGCTTTCTTT. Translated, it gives CASSPKAGKAEAFF. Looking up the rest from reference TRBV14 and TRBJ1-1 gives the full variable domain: EAGVTQFPSHSVIEKGQTVTLRCDPISGHDNLYWYRRVMGKEIKFLLHFVKESKQDESGMPNNRFLAERTGGTYSTLKVQPAELEDSGVYFCASSPKAGKAEAFFGQGTRLTVV.

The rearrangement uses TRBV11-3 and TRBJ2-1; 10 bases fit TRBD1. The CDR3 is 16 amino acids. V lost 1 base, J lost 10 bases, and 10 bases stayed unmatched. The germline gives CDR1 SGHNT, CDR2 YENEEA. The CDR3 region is CASSLGVTGGEGEQFF. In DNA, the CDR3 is TGTGCCAGCAGCTTAGGGGTGACAGGGGGCGAAGGCGAGCAGTTCTTC.

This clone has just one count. DNA for the CDR3: TGCGCCAGCAGCCTGACAGGGGTCGGCACCGGGGAGCTGTTTTTT. Translating it yields CASSLTGVGTGELFF. This chain links TRBV5-1 with TRBJ2-2; 8 bases map to TRBD1. CDR1 SGHRS and CDR2 YFSETQ come from the germline V gene. V dropped 4 bases and J dropped 4; count of bases not matched to a gene: 6. The CDR3 totals 15 residues. Variable domain in full (rest from reference TRBV5-1 and TRBJ2-2): KAGVTQTPRYLIKTRGQQVTLSCSPISGHRSVSWYQQTPGQGLQFLFEYFSETQRNKGNFPGRFSGRQFSNSRSEMNVSTLELGDSALYLCASSLTGVGTGELFFGEGSRLTVL.

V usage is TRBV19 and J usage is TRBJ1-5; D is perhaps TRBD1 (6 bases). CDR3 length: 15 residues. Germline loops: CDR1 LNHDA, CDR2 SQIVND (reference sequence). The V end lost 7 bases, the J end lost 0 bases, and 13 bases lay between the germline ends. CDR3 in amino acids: CASTLRTDSNQPQHF. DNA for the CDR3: TGTGCCAGTACTCTAAGGACAGATAGCAATCAGCCCCAGCATTTT.

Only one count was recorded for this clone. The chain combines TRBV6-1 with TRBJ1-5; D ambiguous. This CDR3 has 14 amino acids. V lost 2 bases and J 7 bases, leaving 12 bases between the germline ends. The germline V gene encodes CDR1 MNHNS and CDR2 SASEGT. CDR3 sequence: CASSESGLGQPQHF. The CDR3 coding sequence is TGTGCCAGCAGTGAAAGCGGGTTGGGCCAGCCCCAGCATTTT.

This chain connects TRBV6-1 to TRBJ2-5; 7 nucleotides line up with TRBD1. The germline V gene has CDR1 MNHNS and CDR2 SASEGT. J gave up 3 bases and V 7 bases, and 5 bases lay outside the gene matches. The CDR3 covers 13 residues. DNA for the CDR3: TGTGCCAGCACTTGGGACAGAAAAGAGACCCAGTACTTC. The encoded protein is CASTWDRKETQYF.

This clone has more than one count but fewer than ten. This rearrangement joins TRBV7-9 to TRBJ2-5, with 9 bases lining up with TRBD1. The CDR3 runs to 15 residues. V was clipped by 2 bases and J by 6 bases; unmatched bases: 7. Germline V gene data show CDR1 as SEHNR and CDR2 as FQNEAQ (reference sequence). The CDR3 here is CASSLRDRVEKTQYF. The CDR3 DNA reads TGTGCCAGCAGCTTAAGGGACAGGGTGGAGAAGACCCAGTACTTC.

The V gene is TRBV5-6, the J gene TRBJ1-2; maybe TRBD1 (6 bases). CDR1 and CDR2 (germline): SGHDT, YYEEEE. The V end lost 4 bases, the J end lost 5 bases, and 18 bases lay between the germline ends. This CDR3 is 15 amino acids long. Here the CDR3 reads CASSPPGGAGYGYTF. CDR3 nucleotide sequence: TGTGCCAGCAGCCCCCCGGGGGGGGCTGGGTATGGCTACACCTTC.

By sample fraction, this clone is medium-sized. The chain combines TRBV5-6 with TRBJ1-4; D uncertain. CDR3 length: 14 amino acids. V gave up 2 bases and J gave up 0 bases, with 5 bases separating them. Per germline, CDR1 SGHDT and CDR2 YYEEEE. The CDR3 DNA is TGTGCCAGCAGCTTCGTTGCAACTAATGAAAAACTGTTTTTT. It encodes CASSFVATNEKLFF.